This T cell receptor beta chain came from a study of cytomegalovirus exposure and HLA in healthy donors. For the study at large: Under 85% of some 390 genotyped donors fell in the Caucasian-associated ancestry cluster.

Germline loops: CDR1 MNHEY, CDR2 SVGAGI. The CDR3 sequence is 13 residues long. Trimming removed 8 bases from V and 0 bases from J, with 11 bases in between. Amplification used 60 Vbeta primers and 13 Jbeta primers. The protocol was immunoSEQ multiplex PCR, while the TCRdb copy is restricted to in-frame clones and leaves out a portion. The table has approximately 170,000 clones, roughly 80% seen once; the top ten hold less than 2.5%. What was sequenced was PBMCs. The origin of this receptor is a male donor in good health and CMV-seronegative. The chain combines TRBV6-5 with TRBJ2-7; the D gene is possibly TRBD1 (6 bases). The CDR3 sequence is CASCRDNSYEQYF. As DNA, the CDR3 is TGTGCCAGCTGCCGGGACAACTCCTACGAGCAGTACTTC.